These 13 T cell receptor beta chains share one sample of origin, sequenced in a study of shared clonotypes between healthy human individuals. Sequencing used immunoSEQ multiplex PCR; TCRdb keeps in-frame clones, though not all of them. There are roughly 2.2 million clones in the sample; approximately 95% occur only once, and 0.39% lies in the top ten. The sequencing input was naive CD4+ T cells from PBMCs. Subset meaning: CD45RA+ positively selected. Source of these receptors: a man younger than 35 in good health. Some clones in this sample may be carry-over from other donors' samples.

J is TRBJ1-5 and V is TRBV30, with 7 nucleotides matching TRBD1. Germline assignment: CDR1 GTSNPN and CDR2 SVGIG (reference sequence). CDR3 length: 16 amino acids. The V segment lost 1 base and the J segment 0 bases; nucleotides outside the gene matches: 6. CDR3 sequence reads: CAWSETGPYSNQPQHF. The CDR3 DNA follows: TGTGCCTGGAGTGAGACAGGGCCTTATAGCAATCAGCCCCAGCATTTT.

The CDR3 DNA reads TGTGCCAGCTCACCAAACCGGGGTAGATACACCGGGGAGCTGTTTTTT. The encoded protein is CASSPNRGRYTGELFF. The chain is built from TRBV18 and TRBJ2-2; the D gene is possibly TRBD2 (5 bases). Per the germline V gene, CDR1 is KGHSH and CDR2 is LQKENI. The CDR3 runs 16 residues. V lost 2 bases, J lost 3 bases, and 13 bases lay in between.

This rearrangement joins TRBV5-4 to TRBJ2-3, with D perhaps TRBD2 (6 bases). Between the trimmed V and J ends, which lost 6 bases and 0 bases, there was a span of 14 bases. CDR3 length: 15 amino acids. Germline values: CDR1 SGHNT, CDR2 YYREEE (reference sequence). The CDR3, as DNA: TGTGCCAGCACCAAGGGACTTCCTAGCACAGATACGCAGTATTTT. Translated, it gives CASTKGLPSTDTQYF.

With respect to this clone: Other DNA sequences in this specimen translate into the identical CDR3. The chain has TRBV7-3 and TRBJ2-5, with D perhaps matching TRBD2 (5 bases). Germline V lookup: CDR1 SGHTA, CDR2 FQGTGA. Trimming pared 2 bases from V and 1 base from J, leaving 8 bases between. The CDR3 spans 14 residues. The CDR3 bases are TGTGCCAGCAGCTTACTTGGAGGCCAAGAGACCCAGTACTTC. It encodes CASSLLGGQETQYF.

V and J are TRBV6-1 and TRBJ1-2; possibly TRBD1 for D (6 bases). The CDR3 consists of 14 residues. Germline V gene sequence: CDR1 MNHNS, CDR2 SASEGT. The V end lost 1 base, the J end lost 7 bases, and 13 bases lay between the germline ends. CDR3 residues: CASSEVGQNGGYTF. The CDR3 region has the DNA TGTGCCAGCAGTGAAGTCGGACAGAACGGTGGCTACACCTTC.

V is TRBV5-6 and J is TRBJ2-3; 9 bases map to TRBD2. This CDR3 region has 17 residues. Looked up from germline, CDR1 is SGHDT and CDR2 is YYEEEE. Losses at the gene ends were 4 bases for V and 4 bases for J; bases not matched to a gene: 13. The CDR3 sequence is CASSASDSSGSPDTQYF. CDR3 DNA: TGTGCCAGCAGCGCCTCGGACAGTAGCGGGAGTCCAGATACGCAGTATTTT.

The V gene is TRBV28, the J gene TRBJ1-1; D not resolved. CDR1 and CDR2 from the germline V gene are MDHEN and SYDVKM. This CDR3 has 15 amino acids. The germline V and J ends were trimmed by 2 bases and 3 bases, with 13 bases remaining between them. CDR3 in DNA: TGTGCCAGCAGTTTAAGGGCGAGGAGGGACACTGAAGCTTTCTTT. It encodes CASSLRARRDTEAFF.

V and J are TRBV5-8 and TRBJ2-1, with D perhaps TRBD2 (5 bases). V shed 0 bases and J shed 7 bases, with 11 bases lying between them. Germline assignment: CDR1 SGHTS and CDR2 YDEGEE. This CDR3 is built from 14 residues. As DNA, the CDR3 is TGTGCCAGCAGCTTGGGGGAGAAATGGAATGAGCAGTTCTTC. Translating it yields CASSLGEKWNEQFF. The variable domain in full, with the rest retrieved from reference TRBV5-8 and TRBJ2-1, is EAGVTQSPTHLIKTRGQQATLRCSPISGHTSVYWYQQALGLGLQFLLWYDEGEERNRGNFPPRFSGRQFPNYSSELNVNALELEDSALYLCASSLGEKWNEQFFGPGTRLTVL.

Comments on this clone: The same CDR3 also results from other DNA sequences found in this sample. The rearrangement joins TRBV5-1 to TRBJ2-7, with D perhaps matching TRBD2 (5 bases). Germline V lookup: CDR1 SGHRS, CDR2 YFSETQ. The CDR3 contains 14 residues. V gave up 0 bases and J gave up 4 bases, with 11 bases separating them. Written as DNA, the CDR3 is TGCGCCAGCAGCTTGGGGGGAGCTGGGTACGAGCAGTACTTC. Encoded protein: CASSLGGAGYEQYF.

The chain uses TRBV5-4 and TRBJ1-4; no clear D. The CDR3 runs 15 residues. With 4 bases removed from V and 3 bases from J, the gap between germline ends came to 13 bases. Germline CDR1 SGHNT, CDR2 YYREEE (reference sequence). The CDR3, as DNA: TGTGCCAGCAGCCCTGATAGGGCCCCTAATGAAAAACTGTTTTTT. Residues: CASSPDRAPNEKLFF.

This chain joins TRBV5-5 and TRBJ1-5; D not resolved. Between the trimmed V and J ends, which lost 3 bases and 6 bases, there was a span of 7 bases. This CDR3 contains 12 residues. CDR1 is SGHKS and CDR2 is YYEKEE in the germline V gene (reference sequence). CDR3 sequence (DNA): TGTGCCAGCAGCTCGGAGGTTCAGCCCCAGCATTTT. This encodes CASSSEVQPQHF.

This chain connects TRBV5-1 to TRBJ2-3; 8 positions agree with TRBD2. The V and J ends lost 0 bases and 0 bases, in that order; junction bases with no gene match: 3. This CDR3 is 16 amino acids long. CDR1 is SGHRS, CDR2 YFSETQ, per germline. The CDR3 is CASSLGSGDSTDTQYF. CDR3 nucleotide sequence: TGCGCCAGCAGCTTGGGTAGCGGGGATAGCACAGATACGCAGTATTTT.

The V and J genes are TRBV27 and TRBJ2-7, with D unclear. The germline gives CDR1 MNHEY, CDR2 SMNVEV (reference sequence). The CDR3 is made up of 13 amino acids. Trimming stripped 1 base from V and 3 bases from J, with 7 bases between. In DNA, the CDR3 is TGTGCCAGCAGTTTATTGAGTGGCTACGAGCAGTACTTC. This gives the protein CASSLLSGYEQYF.